This T cell receptor beta chain was recorded in a study of cytomegalovirus exposure and HLA in healthy donors. V was trimmed by 3 bases and J by 3 bases, leaving 11 bases between them. The CDR3 is made up of 14 amino acids. CDR1 is MNHEY, CDR2 SVGAGI, per germline. A multiplex PCR was run with 60 Vbeta primers and 13 Jbeta primers. The repertoire was sequenced with immunoSEQ multiplex PCR; TCRdb's copy has only in-frame clones and lacks some. The repertoire has roughly 190,000 clones, around 68% of them found once; the top ten carry around 3%. This chain connects TRBV6-5 to TRBJ1-2, with a possible D match to TRBD1 (5 bases). The sequence was collected from a man in his forties or fifties in good health and CMV-seronegative. Sample: PBMCs. Written as DNA, the CDR3 is TGTGCCAGCAGTTATTCAGGGTTGGACTATGGCTACACCTTC. This gives the protein CASSYSGLDYGYTF.